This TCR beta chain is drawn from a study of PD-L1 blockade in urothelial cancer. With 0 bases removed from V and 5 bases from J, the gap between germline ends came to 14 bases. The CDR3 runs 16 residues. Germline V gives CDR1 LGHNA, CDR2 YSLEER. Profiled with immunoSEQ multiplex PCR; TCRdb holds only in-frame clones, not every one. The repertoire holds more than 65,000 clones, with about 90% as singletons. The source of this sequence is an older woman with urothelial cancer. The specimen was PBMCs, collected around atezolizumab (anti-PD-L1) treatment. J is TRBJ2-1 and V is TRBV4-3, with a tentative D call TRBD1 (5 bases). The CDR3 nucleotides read TGCGCCAGCAGCCAAGAGCGCAGGGTAACAAACAATGAGCAGTTCTTC. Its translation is CASSQERRVTNNEQFF.